This TCR beta chain was captured in a study of OX40 agonist ivuxolimab in advanced cancers. The overall study: Treatment received earlier with anti-PD-1, anti-PD-L1 or anti-CTLA-4 agents was allowed, and over 30% had some.

Method: immunoSEQ multiplex PCR; TCRdb's copy keeps in-frame clones and lacks some. The sample lists tens of thousands of clones, about 88% occurring once. The germline gives CDR1 SGHVS, CDR2 FQNEAQ. The germline V and J ends were trimmed by 5 bases and 1 base, with 8 bases remaining between them. The CDR3 has 13 residues. Exclusion of a patient followed from autoimmune disease history or systemic immunosuppression. The chain links TRBV7-8 to TRBJ1-1; perhaps TRBD1 as D (5 bases). The sample consisted of CD4+ or CD8+ T cells sorted from blood, taken in a trial of the OX40 agonist ivuxolimab. The sequence derives from an adult with an advanced solid tumor such as melanoma, head and neck, liver or kidney cancer. The CDR3 DNA sequence: TGTGCCAGCAGCCGCACAGGGAACACTGAAGCTTTCTTT. Translation: CASSRTGNTEAFF.